Listed below are T cell receptor beta chains from one sample, sequenced in a study of blood T cells in healthy people across ages. TCRdb analysed the 5' RACE reads with MiXCR anew, one entry per CDR3 protein. The profile shows 630,000 or so distinct CDR3 sequences, approximately 30% of them singletons. Sequences were obtained from blood. The receptors derive from a woman of 80 years or more in good health. CDR3s include the opening cysteine and the closing phenylalanine or tryptophan. The D gene is left open where the match is weak. Rows give clone size only sometimes, using once, few, many, or a class for an expanded clone.

v_call: TRBV20-1; j_call: TRBJ2-4; clone_size: .; d_call: .; cdr3_aa: CSAPTGTGIAKNIQYF; cdr3_nt: TGCAGTGCTCCGACAGGGACTGGGATAGCCAAAAACATTCAGTACTTC
v_call: TRBV15; j_call: TRBJ2-3; clone_size: many; d_call: .; cdr3_aa: CATRDLKNTDTQYF; cdr3_nt: TGTGCCACCCGGGACCTAAAAAACACAGATACGCAGTATTTT
v_call: TRBV6-2/TRBV6-3; j_call: TRBJ2-7; clone_size: few; d_call: .; cdr3_aa: CASSYEFRFEQYF; cdr3_nt: TGTGCCAGCAGTTATGAGTTTCGTTTCGAGCAGTACTTC
v_call: TRBV3-1; j_call: TRBJ1-2; clone_size: many; d_call: .; cdr3_aa: CASSQVEGLYGYTF; cdr3_nt: TGTGCCAGCAGCCAAGTGGAGGGGCTCTATGGCTACACCTTC
v_call: TRBV12-3/TRBV12-4; j_call: TRBJ1-2; clone_size: .; d_call: .; cdr3_aa: CASSLGRIYGYTF; cdr3_nt: TGTGCCAGCAGTTTGGGACGGATCTATGGCTACACCTTC
v_call: TRBV7-9; j_call: TRBJ1-6; clone_size: many; d_call: TRBD1; cdr3_aa: CASSLALTGGNSPLHF; cdr3_nt: TGTGCCAGCAGCTTAGCGCTAACAGGGGGCAATTCACCCCTCCACTTT
v_call: TRBV6-5; j_call: TRBJ1-6; clone_size: many; d_call: TRBD1; cdr3_aa: CASSYGTGVMNSPLHF; cdr3_nt: TGTGCCAGCAGTTACGGGACAGGGGTGATGAATTCACCCCTCCACTTT
v_call: TRBV7-9; j_call: TRBJ1-1; clone_size: few; d_call: .; cdr3_aa: CASSQPGFTEAFF; cdr3_nt: TGTGCCAGCAGTCAACCAGGGTTCACTGAAGCTTTCTTT
v_call: TRBV12-3/TRBV12-4; j_call: TRBJ2-3; clone_size: many; d_call: TRBD1; cdr3_aa: CASSSTGISTDTQYF; cdr3_nt: TGTGCCAGCAGTTCGACAGGGATCAGTACAGATACGCAGTATTTT
v_call: TRBV6-5; j_call: TRBJ1-2; clone_size: .; d_call: .; cdr3_aa: CASSYSRGGNYGYIF; cdr3_nt: TGTGCCAGCAGTTACTCGAGAGGGGGGAACTATGGCTACATCTTC
v_call: TRBV2; j_call: TRBJ2-5; clone_size: few; d_call: TRBD2; cdr3_aa: CASRGSGVAETQYF; cdr3_nt: TGTGCCAGCAGGGGTAGCGGGGTGGCGGAGACCCAGTACTTC
v_call: TRBV3-1; j_call: TRBJ2-7; clone_size: many; d_call: TRBD2; cdr3_aa: CASSQGLALFSYEQYF; cdr3_nt: TGTGCCAGCAGCCAGGGACTAGCGCTTTTCTCCTACGAGCAGTACTTC
v_call: TRBV24-1; j_call: TRBJ2-5; clone_size: .; d_call: TRBD2; cdr3_aa: CATSESGNYKGGQYF; cdr3_nt: TGTGCCACCAGTGAGAGCGGGAACTACAAGGGCGGGCAGTACTTC
v_call: TRBV7-3; j_call: TRBJ2-5; clone_size: many; d_call: .; cdr3_aa: CASSPGTQETQYF; cdr3_nt: TGTGCCAGCAGCCCAGGGACCCAAGAGACCCAGTACTTC
v_call: TRBV7-9; j_call: TRBJ2-3; clone_size: many; d_call: TRBD2; cdr3_aa: CASSLASGRPTDTQYF; cdr3_nt: TGTGCCAGCAGCTTGGCTAGCGGGAGACCGACAGATACGCAGTATTTT
v_call: TRBV6-6; j_call: TRBJ1-4; clone_size: .; d_call: .; cdr3_aa: CATSQGGSGRLFF; cdr3_nt: TGTGCCACATCACAGGGAGGTTCAGGAAGACTGTTTTTT
v_call: TRBV7-2; j_call: TRBJ2-3; clone_size: many; d_call: TRBD2; cdr3_aa: CASSLTSGGSTSTDTQYF; cdr3_nt: TGTGCCAGCAGCTTAACTAGCGGGGGGTCCACTAGCACAGATACGCAGTATTTT
v_call: TRBV6-6; j_call: TRBJ1-5; clone_size: .; d_call: TRBD1; cdr3_aa: CASNGWGGGNQSQHF; cdr3_nt: TGTGCCAGCAATGGGTGGGGAGGGGGCAATCAGTCCCAGCATTTT
v_call: TRBV2; j_call: TRBJ1-2; clone_size: many; d_call: .; cdr3_aa: CASSGAGYGYTF; cdr3_nt: TGTGCCAGTTCAGGGGCCGGCTATGGCTACACCTTC
v_call: TRBV5-1; j_call: TRBJ2-1; clone_size: many; d_call: TRBD1; cdr3_aa: CASSLGGQGNYEQFF; cdr3_nt: TGCGCCAGCAGCTTGGGGGGACAGGGTAATTATGAGCAGTTCTTC
v_call: TRBV3-1; j_call: TRBJ1-3; clone_size: few; d_call: .; cdr3_aa: CASSPFLGPSSGNTIYF; cdr3_nt: TGTGCCAGCAGCCCCTTCTTGGGCCCTAGCTCTGGAAACACCATATATTTT
v_call: TRBV7-6; j_call: TRBJ2-3; clone_size: many; d_call: .; cdr3_aa: CASSLAGRVGDTQYF; cdr3_nt: TGTGCCAGCAGCTTAGCCGGCAGGGTGGGAGATACGCAGTATTTT
v_call: TRBV21-1; j_call: TRBJ1-2; clone_size: many; d_call: .; cdr3_aa: CASSRRQGANYGYTF; cdr3_nt: TGTGCCAGCAGCCGCCGACAGGGAGCTAACTATGGCTACACCTTC
v_call: TRBV6-5; j_call: TRBJ2-2; clone_size: many; d_call: .; cdr3_aa: CASRRQANTGELFF; cdr3_nt: TGTGCCAGCAGAAGACAGGCGAACACCGGGGAGCTGTTTTTT
v_call: TRBV7-9; j_call: TRBJ1-2; clone_size: .; d_call: TRBD1; cdr3_aa: CAWRVTGTYGYTF; cdr3_nt: TGTGCCTGGAGAGTGACAGGGACCTATGGCTACACCTTC
v_call: TRBV20-1; j_call: TRBJ1-6; clone_size: .; d_call: .; cdr3_aa: CSARGDTTPNSPTHF; cdr3_nt: TGCAGTGCTAGAGGAGACACCACACCGAATTCACCCACCCACTTT
v_call: TRBV7-2; j_call: TRBJ2-3; clone_size: many; d_call: .; cdr3_aa: CASRVRTDTQYF; cdr3_nt: TGTGCCAGCAGGGTTAGGACAGATACGCAGTATTTT
v_call: TRBV3-1; j_call: TRBJ2-1; clone_size: .; d_call: .; cdr3_aa: CASSLLETYNEQFF; cdr3_nt: TGTGCCAGCAGCCTCCTAGAAACCTACAATGAGCAGTTCTTC
v_call: TRBV6-1; j_call: TRBJ1-5; clone_size: .; d_call: .; cdr3_aa: CASSELQRSNQPQHF; cdr3_nt: TGTGCCAGCAGTGAACTACAGCGAAGCAATCAGCCCCAGCATTTT
v_call: TRBV5-1; j_call: TRBJ1-2; clone_size: .; d_call: TRBD1; cdr3_aa: CASSAEGQGTGYTF; cdr3_nt: TGCGCCAGCAGCGCAGAAGGACAGGGAACTGGCTACACCTTC
v_call: TRBV20-1; j_call: TRBJ2-1; clone_size: .; d_call: TRBD2; cdr3_aa: CSATGARGGLPYNEQFF; cdr3_nt: TGCAGTGCTACGGGGGCCCGGGGGGGTCTCCCATACAATGAGCAGTTCTTC